Each of the 13 T cell receptor beta chains below was sequenced from the same sample in a study of shared clonotypes between healthy human individuals. Generated by immunoSEQ multiplex PCR, the TCRdb table keeps only in-frame clones and is missing some. The data hold about 2 million clones, with approximately 94% observed a single time. Naive CD8 cells comprised CD45RO-negative, CCR7-positively selected cells, excluding terminally differentiated effector memory CD45RA+ cells. The specimen was naive CD8+ T cells sorted from blood. The source is a man younger than 30 in good health.

V usage is TRBV6-6 and J usage is TRBJ1-2; D ambiguous. Germline V CDR1 and CDR2: MNHNY, SVGAGI (reference sequence). The CDR3 sequence is 12 residues long. V was trimmed by 4 bases and J by 2 bases, leaving 5 bases between them. The CDR3 sequence is CASSSENYGYTF. The CDR3 DNA reads as TGTGCCAGCAGTTCCGAAAACTATGGCTACACCTTC.

The V and J genes are TRBV5-1 and TRBJ2-1; D remains ambiguous. The CDR3 has 12 amino acids. V lost 4 bases and J lost 8, with 10 bases in between. The germline CDR1 and CDR2 sequences are SGHRS and YFSETQ. The CDR3 here is CASSQRWDEQFF. Here the CDR3 DNA reads TGCGCCAGCAGCCAAAGGTGGGATGAGCAGTTCTTC.

The rearrangement links TRBV5-1 to TRBJ1-5, with no clear D. The length of the CDR3 is 13 residues. Germline V gene lookup returns CDR1 SGHRS and CDR2 YFSETQ. Trimming took off 6 bases at V and 6 bases at J, with 13 bases between the two ends. The CDR3 loop reads CASIRHPGQPQHF. For the CDR3, the DNA is TGCGCCAGCATCCGACACCCCGGTCAGCCCCAGCATTTT.

The chain employs TRBV4-3 and TRBJ2-7, with 7 positions matching TRBD1. The CDR3 length is 16 residues. With 0 bases clipped from V and 2 bases from J, the junction kept 7 bases outside the gene matches. Germline values: CDR1 LGHNA, CDR2 YSLEER. The CDR3 loop reads CASSQDGQAAAYEQYF. CDR3 nucleotide sequence: TGCGCCAGCAGCCAAGATGGACAGGCAGCCGCCTACGAGCAGTACTTC.

CDR3 protein: CASSSPRAVYNEQFF. CDR3 bases: TGTGCCAGCAGCTCTCCCAGAGCGGTCTACAATGAGCAGTTCTTC. The chain has TRBV7-9 and TRBJ2-1, with D perhaps TRBD2 (5 bases). Looked up from germline, CDR1 is SEHNR and CDR2 is FQNEAQ (reference sequence). The germline V and J ends were trimmed by 4 bases and 3 bases, with 13 bases remaining between them. The CDR3 is 15 residues long.

This chain joins TRBV27 and TRBJ2-1; 8 positions agree with TRBD2. The CDR3 loop spans 16 amino acids. The ends lost 2 bases at V and 3 bases at J; junction bases unmatched: 6. Germline V CDR1 and CDR2: MNHEY, SMNVEV (reference sequence). DNA for the CDR3: TGTGCCAGCAGTTTAGACGGGGGGGAGGGCTACAATGAGCAGTTCTTC. This sequence encodes CASSLDGGEGYNEQFF.

This sequence joins TRBV5-4 and TRBJ1-4, with D unclear. V was shortened by 2 bases and J by 3 bases, with 8 bases between the two germline ends. This CDR3 spans 14 amino acids. Germline CDR1 reads SGHNT; CDR2 reads YYREEE (reference sequence). The CDR3, as DNA: TGTGCCAGCAGCTTAGGTGGAGCTAATGAAAAACTGTTTTTT. Amino acids: CASSLGGANEKLFF.

V is TRBV6-5 and J is TRBJ1-6, with a possible D match to TRBD1 (6 bases). This CDR3 comprises 14 residues. The ends were cut back, 2 bases at V and 9 bases at J, with 11 bases in the middle. From germline, CDR1 is MNHEY and CDR2 SVGAGI. CDR3 protein: CASSYGGGFSPLHF. The DNA of the CDR3 is TGTGCCAGCAGTTACGGAGGGGGATTTTCACCCCTCCACTTT.

The V and J genes are TRBV10-1 and TRBJ2-1; D remains ambiguous. The CDR3 has 13 amino acids. The V and J ends lost 3 bases and 10 bases respectively, with 13 bases between them. Germline V gene sequence: CDR1 WNHNN, CDR2 SYGVQD (reference sequence). The CDR3 bases are TGCGCCAGCAGTGATGGTAGTCAGGTGGAGCAGTTCTTC. Translation gives CASSDGSQVEQFF.

This chain connects TRBV30 to TRBJ1-5; no clear D gene. The ends were cut back, 2 bases at V and 7 bases at J, with 0 bases in the middle. This CDR3 contains 9 residues. CDR1 is GTSNPN, CDR2 SVGIG, per germline (reference sequence). The CDR3 region has the DNA TGTGCCTGGAGTCAGCCCCAGCATTTT. This encodes CAWSQPQHF.

The chain recombines TRBV6-1 with TRBJ1-2, with D hard to call. V lost 0 bases, J lost 5 bases, and 13 bases lay in between. CDR1 and CDR2 (germline): MNHNS, SASEGT. The CDR3 totals 15 residues. CDR3 region: CASSEAWEVYYGYTF. The CDR3 DNA reads TGTGCCAGCAGTGAAGCGTGGGAGGTCTATTATGGCTACACCTTC.

The chain joins TRBV7-9 to TRBJ1-1; tentative D call: TRBD1 (5 bases). This CDR3 region has 12 residues. Germline V gives CDR1 SEHNR, CDR2 FQNEAQ (reference sequence). V was shortened by 4 bases and J by 6 bases, with 9 bases between the two germline ends. CDR3 DNA sequence: TGTGCCAGCAGCTCGGGGCGGGCTGAAGCTTTCTTT. Encoded protein: CASSSGRAEAFF.

The chain couples TRBV5-1 to TRBJ2-1; the match to TRBD1 covers 8 bases. The CDR3 covers 15 residues. Germline CDR1 SGHRS, CDR2 YFSETQ. Trimming removed 0 bases from V and 8 bases from J; junction bases left unmatched: 7. CDR3 amino acids: CASSLVYSGGDEQFF. The CDR3 nucleotides are TGCGCCAGCAGCTTGGTGTACTCAGGGGGCGATGAGCAGTTCTTC.